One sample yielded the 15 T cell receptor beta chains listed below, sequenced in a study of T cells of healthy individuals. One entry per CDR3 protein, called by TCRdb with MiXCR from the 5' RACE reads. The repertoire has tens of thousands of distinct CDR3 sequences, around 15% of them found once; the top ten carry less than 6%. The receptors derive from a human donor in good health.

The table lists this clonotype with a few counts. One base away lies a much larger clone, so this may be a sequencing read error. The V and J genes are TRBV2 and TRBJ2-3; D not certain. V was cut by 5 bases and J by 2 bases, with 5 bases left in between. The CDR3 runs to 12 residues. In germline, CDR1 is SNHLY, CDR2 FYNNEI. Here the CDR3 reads CASSYYTDTQYF. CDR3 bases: TGTGCCAGCAGTTACTACACAGATACGCAGTATTTT. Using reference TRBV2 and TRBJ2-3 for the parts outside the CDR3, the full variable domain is EPEVTQTPSHQVTQMGQEVILRCVPISNHLYFYWYRQILGQKVEFLVSFYNNEISEKSEIFDDQFSVERPDGSNFTLKIRSTKLEDSAMYFCASSYYTDTQYFGPGTRLTVL.

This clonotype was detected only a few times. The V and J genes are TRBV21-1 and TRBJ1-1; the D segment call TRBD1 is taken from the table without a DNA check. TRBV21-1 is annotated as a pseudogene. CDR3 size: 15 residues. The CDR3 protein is CASSPRTAWDTEAFF. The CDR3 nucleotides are TGTGCCAGCAGCCCCCGGACAGCGTGGGACACTGAAGCTTTCTTT.

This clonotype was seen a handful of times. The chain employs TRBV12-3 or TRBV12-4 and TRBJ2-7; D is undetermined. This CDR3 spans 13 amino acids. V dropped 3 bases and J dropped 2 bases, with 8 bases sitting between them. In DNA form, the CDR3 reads TGTGCCAGCAGTTTTAGGGAAACCTACGAGCAGTACTTC. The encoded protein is CASSFRETYEQYF.

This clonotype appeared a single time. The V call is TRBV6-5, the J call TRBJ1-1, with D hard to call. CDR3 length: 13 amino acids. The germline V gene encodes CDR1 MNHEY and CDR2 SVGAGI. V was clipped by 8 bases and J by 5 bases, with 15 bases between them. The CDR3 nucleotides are TGTGCCAGCGGAAGGACTCGCTGGACTGAAGCTTTCTTT. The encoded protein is CASGRTRWTEAFF.

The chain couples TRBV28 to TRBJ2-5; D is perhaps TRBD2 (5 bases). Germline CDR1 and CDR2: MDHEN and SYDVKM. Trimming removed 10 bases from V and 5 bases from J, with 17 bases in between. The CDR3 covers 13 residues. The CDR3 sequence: CATLRSGVETQYF. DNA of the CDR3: TGTGCCACCCTCCGGTCCGGGGTCGAGACCCAGTACTTC.

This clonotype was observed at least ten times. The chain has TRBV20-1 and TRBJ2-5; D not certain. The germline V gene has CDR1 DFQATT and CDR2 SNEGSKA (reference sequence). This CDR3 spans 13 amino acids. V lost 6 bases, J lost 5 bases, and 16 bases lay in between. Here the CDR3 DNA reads TGCAGTGCATCTCGGGCGGCCCGGGAGACCCAGTACTTC. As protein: CSASRAARETQYF.

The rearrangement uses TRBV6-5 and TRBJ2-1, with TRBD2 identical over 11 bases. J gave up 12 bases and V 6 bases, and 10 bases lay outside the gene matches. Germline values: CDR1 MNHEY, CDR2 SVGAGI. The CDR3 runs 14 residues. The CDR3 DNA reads TGTGCCAGCAGAAGATTAACCGGGACTAGCGGGCAGTTCTTC. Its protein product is CASRRLTGTSGQFF.

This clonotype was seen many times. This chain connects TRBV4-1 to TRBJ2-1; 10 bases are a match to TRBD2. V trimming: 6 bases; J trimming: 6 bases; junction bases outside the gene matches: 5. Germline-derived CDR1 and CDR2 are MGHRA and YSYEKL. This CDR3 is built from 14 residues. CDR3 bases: TGCGCCAGCAGTCCCGGGACTAGCGTCAATGAGCAGTTCTTC. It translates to CASSPGTSVNEQFF.

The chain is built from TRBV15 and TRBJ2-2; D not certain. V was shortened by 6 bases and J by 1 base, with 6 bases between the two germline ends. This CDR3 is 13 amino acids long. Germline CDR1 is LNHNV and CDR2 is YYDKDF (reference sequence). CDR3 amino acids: CATRFGNTGELFF. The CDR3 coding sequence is TGTGCCACCAGGTTCGGGAACACCGGGGAGCTGTTTTTT.

CDR3 region: CASSPYSGGTEAFF. The CDR3 DNA follows: TGTGCCAGCAGCCCATACTCGGGAGGGACTGAAGCTTTCTTT. The gene calls are TRBV5-5 and TRBJ1-1; D is unresolved. The V and J ends lost 4 bases and 5 bases respectively, with 15 bases between them. Germline V gene sequence: CDR1 SGHKS, CDR2 YYEKEE (reference sequence). The CDR3 is 14 amino acids.

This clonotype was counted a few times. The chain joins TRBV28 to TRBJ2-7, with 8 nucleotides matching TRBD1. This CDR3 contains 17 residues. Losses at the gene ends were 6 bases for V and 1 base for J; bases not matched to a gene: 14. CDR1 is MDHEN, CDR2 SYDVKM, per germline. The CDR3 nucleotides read TGTGCCAGCAGCCGTCCACCCGGACAGGGAGCATCCTACGAGCAGTACTTC. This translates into CASSRPPGQGASYEQYF.

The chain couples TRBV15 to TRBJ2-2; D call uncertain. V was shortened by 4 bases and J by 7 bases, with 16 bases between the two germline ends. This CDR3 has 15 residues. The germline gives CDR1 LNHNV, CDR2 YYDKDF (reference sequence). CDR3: CATSIDMVGYGELFF. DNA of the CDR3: TGTGCCACCAGCATAGATATGGTGGGCTACGGGGAGCTGTTTTTT.

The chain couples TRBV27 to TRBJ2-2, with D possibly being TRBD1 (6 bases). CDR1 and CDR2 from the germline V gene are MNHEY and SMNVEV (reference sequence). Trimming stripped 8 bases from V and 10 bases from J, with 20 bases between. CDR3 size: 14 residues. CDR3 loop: CASRDLRGYEELFF. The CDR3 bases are TGTGCCAGCCGGGACCTCAGGGGATATGAGGAGCTGTTTTTT.

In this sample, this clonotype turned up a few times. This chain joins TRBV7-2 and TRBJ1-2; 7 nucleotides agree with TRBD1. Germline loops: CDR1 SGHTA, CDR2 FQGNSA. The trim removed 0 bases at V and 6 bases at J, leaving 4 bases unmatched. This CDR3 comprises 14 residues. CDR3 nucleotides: TGTGCCAGCAGCTTAGCGAACAGGGGTAATGGCTACACCTTC. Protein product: CASSLANRGNGYTF.

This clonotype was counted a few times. CDR3 in DNA: TGCAGCGCCCTGAGGACAGCGAACACCGGGGAGCTGTTTTTT. The encoded protein is CSALRTANTGELFF. The J gene is TRBJ2-2, the V gene TRBV29-1; D may be TRBD1 (6 bases). Trimming shortened V by 7 bases and J by 0 bases, and 12 bases separated the two germline ends. This CDR3 has 14 amino acids. The germline V gene encodes CDR1 SQVTM and CDR2 ANQGSEA.